This section outlines one TCR beta chain sequence together with its context. Its target is unknown. Repertoires were sampled repeatedly during chemoradiotherapy. This entry comes from a study of chemoradiotherapy in HPV16-positive cancers. Overall study context: Two HPV16-positive patients' cells yielded candidate HPV-specific clones and common motifs. The study, taken as a whole, reports: Only two HPV16-positive patients supplied the functional HPV-specificity definition. During treatment, candidate HPV-specific clones and E7-related motifs expanded in tumor.

TCRdb's table, derived via immunoSEQ multiplex PCR, lists solely in-frame clones and lacks some. The profile shows roughly 5,200 clones, 78% of them singletons. V shed 1 base and J shed 16 bases, with 14 bases lying between them. This CDR3 spans 13 amino acids. Germline values: CDR1 SEHNR, CDR2 FQNEAQ (reference sequence). The receptor was isolated from a human donor with HPV-associated anogenital cancer. The specimen comprised tumor tissue, sampled from a patient who underwent chemoradiotherapy. This chain connects TRBV7-9 to TRBJ1-6; D unclear. CDR3 nucleotides: TGTGCCAGCAGCTTAGTGATGTCCGACGGGCTCCACTTT. Translating gives CASSLVMSDGLHF.